The 32 T cell receptor beta chains in this list originate from one sample, sequenced in a study of T cell repertoires in cytomegalovirus infection. A single record per CDR3 protein comes from TCRdb applying MiXCR to the reads. The sample records 310,000 or so distinct CDR3 sequences, 17% being singletons. Material for sequencing was PBMCs. The receptors derive from a human donor in good health (CMV status not recorded). Some clones in this sample may be carry-over from other donors' samples.

This chain connects TRBV20-1 to TRBJ2-7; 7 bases line up with TRBD1. This CDR3 has 14 residues. Trimming at V came to 1 base and at J to 0 bases, leaving 3 bases not matched to a gene. In germline, CDR1 is DFQATT, CDR2 SNEGSKA (reference sequence). The CDR3 DNA follows: TGCAGTGCTAGAGGCCGGGACAGCTCCTACGAGCAGTACTTC. Protein sequence: CSARGRDSSYEQYF.

The rearrangement links TRBV20-1 to TRBJ2-3; TRBD2 matches 8 bases. Germline-derived CDR1 and CDR2 are DFQATT and SNEGSKA (reference sequence). This CDR3 spans 15 amino acids. Trimming cost V 4 bases and J 2 bases; bases outside gene matches: 8. This chain's CDR3 is CSATHGLALTDTQYF. CDR3 nucleotide sequence: TGCAGTGCTACACACGGACTAGCTCTCACAGATACGCAGTATTTT.

Comments on this clonotype: A much bigger clone sits one base away, suggesting this may be a read error. V usage is TRBV6-5 and J usage is TRBJ1-1; D is perhaps TRBD1 (5 bases). The germline CDR1 and CDR2 sequences are MNHEY and SVGAGI. Between the trimmed V and J ends, which lost 0 bases and 3 bases, there was a span of 8 bases. CDR3 length equals 14 residues. CDR3 in amino acids: CASSYSGAYTEAFF. The CDR3 region has the DNA TGTGCCAGCAGTTACTCCGGGGCCTACACTGAAGCTTTCTTT.

The genes are TRBV29-1 and TRBJ2-1; D is tentatively TRBD1 or TRBD2 (5 bases each). The CDR3 extends over 12 amino acids. V was clipped by 7 bases and J by 6 bases, with 13 bases between them. Germline CDR1 is SQVTM and CDR2 is ANQGSEA. CDR3 protein: CSGGGLVNEQFF. CDR3 coding DNA: TGCAGCGGTGGGGGTTTAGTCAATGAGCAGTTCTTC.

The table lists this clonotype with many counts. The chain has TRBV15 and TRBJ2-5, with D perhaps TRBD2 (5 bases). The CDR3 is made up of 12 amino acids. The germline V gene encodes CDR1 LNHNV and CDR2 YYDKDF (reference sequence). The ends were cut back, 4 bases at V and 5 bases at J, with 8 bases in the middle. CDR3 sequence: CATSNWRETQYF. CDR3 bases: TGTGCCACCAGCAATTGGAGGGAGACCCAGTACTTC.

This clonotype was recorded at least ten times. The rearrangement uses TRBV6-1 and TRBJ2-5; 8 nucleotides agree with TRBD2. Germline V gene lookup returns CDR1 MNHNS and CDR2 SASEGT. Losses at the gene ends were 6 bases for V and 9 bases for J; bases not matched to a gene: 9. This CDR3 is 13 amino acids long. CDR3: CASRSPGRGAQYF. The CDR3 DNA follows: TGTGCCAGCAGGAGTCCGGGGCGGGGGGCCCAGTACTTC.

This clonotype was counted a few times. The chain employs TRBV12-3 or TRBV12-4 and TRBJ1-2; D is unresolved. The V end lost 7 bases, the J end lost 0 bases, and 12 bases lay between the germline ends. The CDR3 covers 14 residues. The CDR3 loop is CASTLEPANYGYTF. The CDR3 bases are TGTGCCAGCACCCTCGAACCCGCTAACTATGGCTACACCTTC.

This clonotype was seen ten or more times. V and J are TRBV7-2 and TRBJ2-3, with 8 bases that match TRBD2. With V trimmed by 6 bases and J by 6 bases, 8 bases remained unmatched. The germline V gene has CDR1 SGHTA and CDR2 FQGNSA. The CDR3 is 14 amino acids. The CDR3 DNA reads TGTGCCAGCAGGATCGGACTAGCACGGGATACGCAGTATTTT. This translates into CASRIGLARDTQYF. Full variable domain (rest looked up from reference TRBV7-2 and TRBJ2-3): GAGVSQSPSNKVTEKGKDVELRCDPISGHTALYWYRQSLGQGLEFLIYFQGNSAPDKSGLPSDRFSAERTGGSVSTLTIQRTQQEDSAVYLCASRIGLARDTQYFGPGTRLTVL.

The sample holds a few counts of this clonotype. The J gene is TRBJ1-2, the V gene TRBV6-1; D gene unclear. This CDR3 spans 12 amino acids. The V gene lost 5 bases and the J gene lost 3 bases, with 7 bases spanning the gap. Germline loops: CDR1 MNHNS, CDR2 SASEGT. This chain's CDR3 is CASSSADYGYTF. CDR3 in DNA: TGTGCCAGCAGTTCCGCGGACTATGGCTACACCTTC.

This clonotype was seen many times. DNA of the CDR3: TGTGCTAGTGGTGGGGGACTAGCGGGGGGCTACAATGAGCAGTTCTTC. Translation gives CASGGGLAGGYNEQFF. V and J are TRBV12-5 and TRBJ2-1, with 15 bases that match TRBD2. Germline V CDR1 and CDR2: LGHNT, FRNRAP. With V trimmed by 5 bases and J by 3 bases, 2 bases remained unmatched. This CDR3 region has 16 residues.

This clonotype was seen repeatedly, ten times or more. The chain is built from TRBV7-2 and TRBJ2-3; D is undetermined. The CDR3 sequence is 14 residues long. The germline V gene encodes CDR1 SGHTA and CDR2 FQGNSA. The germline V and J ends were trimmed by 0 bases and 6 bases, with 10 bases remaining between them. CDR3 nucleotides: TGTGCCAGCAGCTTAGCTACCCATTTGGATACGCAGTATTTT. Residues: CASSLATHLDTQYF.

This clonotype was recorded at least ten times. V gene TRBV7-9 combines with J gene TRBJ2-5, with a tentative D call TRBD1 (6 bases). Trimming pared 3 bases from V and 5 bases from J, leaving 16 bases between. The CDR3 totals 15 residues. Germline CDR1 is SEHNR and CDR2 is FQNEAQ (reference sequence). The CDR3 protein is CASSFYGQRAETQYF. The CDR3 coding sequence is TGTGCCAGCAGCTTTTATGGACAGAGAGCGGAGACCCAGTACTTC.

In this sample, this clonotype turned up many times. The chain uses TRBV7-2 and TRBJ1-5, with D possibly matching TRBD1 (5 bases). This CDR3 comprises 15 residues. V lost 1 base and J 4 bases, leaving 11 bases between the germline ends. Germline CDR1 is SGHTA and CDR2 is FQGNSA. The CDR3 region is CASSLVGGGNQPQHF. The CDR3 DNA follows: TGTGCCAGCAGCTTAGTCGGGGGAGGGAATCAGCCCCAGCATTTT.

For this clonotype: Possible read error: a much larger clone is one base away. The J gene is TRBJ2-1, the V gene TRBV7-2; 10 nucleotides match TRBD2. Germline V CDR1 and CDR2: SGHTA, FQGNSA. The CDR3 is 15 amino acids. After removal of 1 base from V and 8 bases from J, the junction contained 5 bases not matched to a gene. The CDR3 sequence is CASSLGAGGRDEQFF. The CDR3 DNA reads as TGTGCCAGCAGCTTAGGAGCGGGGGGGCGGGATGAGCAGTTCTTC.

The sample holds a few counts of this clonotype. The chain joins TRBV28 to TRBJ2-1; 7 bases fit TRBD2. CDR3 length: 14 residues. The germline V gene has CDR1 MDHEN and CDR2 SYDVKM. V shed 3 bases and J 5 bases; nucleotides not matched to a gene: 4. The CDR3 spells CASSLGLADNEQFF. The CDR3 nucleotides read TGTGCCAGCAGTTTGGGGCTAGCGGACAATGAGCAGTTCTTC.

This clonotype showed up many times. The chain has TRBV28 and TRBJ2-1, with 8 bases that match TRBD2. The CDR3 totals 16 residues. Germline V CDR1 and CDR2: MDHEN, SYDVKM. V dropped 3 bases and J dropped 4; count of bases not matched to a gene: 8. CDR3 DNA: TGTGCCAGCAGTTTGGCGGGGGGACCCACTTACAATGAGCAGTTCTTC. Its protein product is CASSLAGGPTYNEQFF.

On this clonotype itself: Compared with germline, one end of the junction differs, possibly owing to a read error. The genes are TRBV7-2 and TRBJ1-3, with TRBD1 identical over 7 bases. The CDR3 covers 16 residues. The germline gives CDR1 SGHTA, CDR2 FQGNSA. The CDR3 region has the DNA TGTGCCAGCAGCTTAGCCGAGACAGGGCTAGGAAACACCCTATATTTT. Translation gives CASSLAETGLGNTLYF.

The chain has TRBV20-1 and TRBJ2-3; D unresolved. From germline, CDR1 is DFQATT and CDR2 SNEGSKA (reference sequence). V was trimmed by 2 bases and J by 1 base, leaving 4 bases between them. The CDR3 is 12 residues long. The CDR3 region is CSARPGTDTQYF. The DNA for the CDR3 is TGCAGTGCTAGACCCGGCACAGATACGCAGTATTTT.

Concerning this clonotype: A clone one base away is much larger, so this may be a read error. The gene calls are TRBV28 and TRBJ1-5; possibly TRBD1 for D (6 bases). This CDR3 has 14 residues. The germline V gene encodes CDR1 MDHEN and CDR2 SYDVKM. V lost 6 bases to trimming and J lost 2 bases, with 11 bases between them. The CDR3 DNA reads as TGTGCCAGCAGGTATTCAGGGGGCAATCAGCCCCAGCATTTT. Amino acids: CASRYSGGNQPQHF.

This clonotype was counted a few times. V and J are TRBV27 and TRBJ2-2, with 7 bases matching TRBD2. Germline loops: CDR1 MNHEY, CDR2 SMNVEV (reference sequence). The CDR3 loop spans 13 amino acids. With 7 bases clipped from V and 8 bases from J, the junction kept 7 bases outside the gene matches. CDR3 in amino acids: CASKGGVAGELFF. CDR3 sequence (DNA): TGTGCCAGCAAGGGAGGGGTCGCTGGGGAGCTGTTTTTT.

This clonotype has just a few counts. The rearrangement links TRBV20-1 to TRBJ2-7, with 7 nucleotides matching TRBD2. This CDR3 is built from 15 residues. The germline gives CDR1 DFQATT, CDR2 SNEGSKA (reference sequence). V gave up 1 base and J gave up 2 bases; unmatched junction bases: 8. The CDR3 bases are TGCAGTGCTAGAGTTGGGGGGGGGGTCCCCTACGAGCAGTACTTC. Amino acid sequence: CSARVGGGVPYEQYF.

The chain has TRBV4-3 and TRBJ1-1; D is uncertain. Germline CDR1 is LGHNA and CDR2 is YSLEER. The CDR3 covers 17 residues. The V end was cut by 0 bases, the J end by 4 bases, with 18 bases between. CDR3 nucleotide sequence: TGCGCCAGCAGCCAAGATCGGGGTTTGGGTTTGGGCACTGAAGCTTTCTTT. It is translated as CASSQDRGLGLGTEAFF.

This clonotype was seen at least ten times. The chain carries TRBV7-2 and TRBJ2-3; 15 nucleotides agree with TRBD2. With V trimmed by 6 bases and J by 7 bases, 8 bases remained unmatched. Germline CDR1 reads SGHTA; CDR2 reads FQGNSA. The CDR3 has 16 amino acids. The CDR3: CASSPGLAGGTYTQYF. Here the CDR3 DNA reads TGTGCCAGCAGTCCGGGACTAGCGGGGGGAACCTATACGCAGTATTTT.

This clonotype was detected only a few times. The chain combines TRBV20-1 with TRBJ2-3; 7 nucleotides line up with TRBD2. The CDR3 length is 15 residues. The trim removed 3 bases at V and 2 bases at J, leaving 8 bases unmatched. Germline V gene sequence: CDR1 DFQATT, CDR2 SNEGSKA (reference sequence). Here the CDR3 DNA reads TGCAGTGCTAGCCCACTAGCGCAATTCACAGATACGCAGTATTTT. Residues: CSASPLAQFTDTQYF.

This clonotype was detected a few times. J is TRBJ1-2 and V is TRBV7-2, with a tentative D call TRBD1 (5 bases). The CDR3 has 13 amino acids. CDR1 is SGHTA and CDR2 is FQGNSA in the germline V gene. V was trimmed by 1 base and J by 8 bases, leaving 11 bases between them. The CDR3 DNA sequence: TGTGCCAGCAGCTTAGGGGGGGGTCGAGGCTACACCTTC. Amino acid sequence: CASSLGGGRGYTF.

Ten or more counts support this clonotype. V and J are TRBV29-1 and TRBJ1-1, with 8 bases lining up with TRBD1. V shed 2 bases and J 11 bases; nucleotides not matched to a gene: 10. CDR1 and CDR2 (germline): SQVTM, ANQGSEA. This CDR3 comprises 13 residues. The CDR3 loop reads CSVERDAGGSAFF. The CDR3, as DNA: TGCAGCGTTGAAAGAGACGCAGGGGGCTCGGCTTTCTTT.

CDR3 residues: CASSLVLAGRTKNIQYF. The DNA of the CDR3 is TGTGCCAGCAGTTTAGTTCTAGCGGGGAGAACCAAAAACATTCAGTACTTC. V usage is TRBV12-3 or TRBV12-4 and J usage is TRBJ2-4; 9 bases match TRBD2. Germline trimming cut 1 base from V and 2 bases from J; bases unmatched to any gene: 6. The CDR3 is 17 amino acids.

This clonotype was observed a few times. V is TRBV20-1 and J is TRBJ2-7; maybe TRBD2 (6 bases). Germline V gene data show CDR1 as DFQATT and CDR2 as SNEGSKA (reference sequence). Deletions cut 1 base from V and 2 bases from J, with 9 bases between. The CDR3 is made up of 13 amino acids. DNA for the CDR3: TGCAGTGCTAGAGTTGGAGGGACCTACGAGCAGTACTTC. This gives the protein CSARVGGTYEQYF.

This clonotype appeared a few times. This chain links TRBV24-1 with TRBJ2-5, with D uncertain. The V end lost 3 bases, the J end lost 5 bases, and 12 bases lay between the germline ends. Germline V gene data show CDR1 as KGHDR and CDR2 as SFDVKD. This CDR3 is built from 14 residues. The CDR3, as DNA: TGTGCCACCAGTGATGCCGCCCGTGTTGAGACCCAGTACTTC. Its protein is CATSDAARVETQYF.

This clonotype occurred a few times. The chain is built from TRBV11-2 and TRBJ1-1; D is undetermined. The CDR3 consists of 14 residues. Trimming pared 1 base from V and 5 bases from J, leaving 11 bases between. Germline CDR1 is SGHAT and CDR2 is FQNNGV. CDR3 in amino acids: CASSLAPASTEAFF. CDR3 DNA: TGTGCCAGCAGCTTAGCGCCAGCTTCGACTGAAGCTTTCTTT. The full variable domain, completed using reference TRBV11-2 and TRBJ1-1, is EAGVAQSPRYKIIEKRQSVAFWCNPISGHATLYWYQQILGQGPKLLIQFQNNGVVDDSQLPKDRFSAERLKGVDSTLKIQPAKLEDSAVYLCASSLAPASTEAFFGQGTRLTVV.

At least ten counts were recorded for this clonotype. The J gene is TRBJ2-1, the V gene TRBV7-6; 12 nucleotides match TRBD2. Unmatched junction bases numbered 8, after V lost 6 bases and J lost 8 bases. This CDR3 comprises 15 residues. Germline values: CDR1 SGHVS, CDR2 FNYEAQ. CDR3 region: CASRQTSGGWDEQFF. DNA of the CDR3: TGTGCCAGCAGACAAACTAGCGGGGGGTGGGATGAGCAGTTCTTC. Based on the CDR3 plus reference TRBV7-6 and TRBJ2-1, the full variable domain is GAGVSQSPRYKVTKRGQDVALRCDPISGHVSLYWYRQALGQGPEFLTYFNYEAQQDKSGLPNDRFSAERPEGSISTLTIQRTEQRDSAMYRCASRQTSGGWDEQFFGPGTRLTVL.

The rearrangement links TRBV29-1 to TRBJ1-1; the D gene is possibly TRBD1 (6 bases). This CDR3 spans 12 amino acids. Trimming removed 6 bases from V and 5 bases from J, with 13 bases in between. Germline V gives CDR1 SQVTM, CDR2 ANQGSEA. CDR3 bases: TGCAGCGTGGCAGGGGTGGGGACTGAAGCTTTCTTT. Translating it yields CSVAGVGTEAFF.